This TCR beta chain was identified in a study of cytomegalovirus exposure and HLA in healthy donors. CDR3 length: 18 amino acids. The V gene end was trimmed by 5 bases and the J gene end by 1 base; junction bases not matched to a gene: 13. Germline CDR1 LGHNA, CDR2 YSLEER. Amplification used 60 Vbeta primers and 13 Jbeta primers. Repertoires were generated with immunoSEQ multiplex PCR, while TCRdb's copy carries only in-frame clones and drops some. In the table there are about 38,000 clones, 66% of which are singletons. The donors gave bone marrow, and they were healthy. The receptor comes from a man between 50 and 59 years old in good health and CMV-seropositive. Sample: PBMCs. This chain links TRBV4-3 with TRBJ2-5, with 10 bases that match TRBD2. This chain's CDR3 is CASSKRTSGEGSQETQYF. CDR3 sequence (DNA): TGCGCCAGCAGCAAACGCACTAGCGGGGAAGGGTCCCAAGAGACCCAGTACTTC.